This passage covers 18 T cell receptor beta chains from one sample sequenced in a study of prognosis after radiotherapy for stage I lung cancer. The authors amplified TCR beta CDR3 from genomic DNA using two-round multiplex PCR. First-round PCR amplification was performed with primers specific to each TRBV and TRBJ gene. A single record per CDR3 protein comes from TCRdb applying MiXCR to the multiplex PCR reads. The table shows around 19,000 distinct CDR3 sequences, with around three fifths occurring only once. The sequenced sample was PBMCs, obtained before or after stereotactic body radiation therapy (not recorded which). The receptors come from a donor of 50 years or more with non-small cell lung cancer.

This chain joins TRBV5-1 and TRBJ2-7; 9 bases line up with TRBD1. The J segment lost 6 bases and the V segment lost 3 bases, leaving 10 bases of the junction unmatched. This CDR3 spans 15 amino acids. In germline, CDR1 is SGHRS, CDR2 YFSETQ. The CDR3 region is CASSYIPGQGGEQYF. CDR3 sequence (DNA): TGCGCCAGCAGCTATATACCGGGACAGGGTGGCGAGCAGTACTTC.

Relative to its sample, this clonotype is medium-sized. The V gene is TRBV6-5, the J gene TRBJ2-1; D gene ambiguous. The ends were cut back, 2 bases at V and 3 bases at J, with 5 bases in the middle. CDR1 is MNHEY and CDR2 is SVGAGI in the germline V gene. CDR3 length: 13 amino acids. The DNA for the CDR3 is TGTGCCAGCAGTTACGGGCTCTACAATGAGCAGTTCTTC. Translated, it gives CASSYGLYNEQFF.

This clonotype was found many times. As DNA, the CDR3 is TGTGCCAGCGGTTACCTGAACACTGAAGCTTTCTTT. It specifies CASGYLNTEAFF. The chain has TRBV28 and TRBJ1-1; the D is unclear. CDR1 is MDHEN, CDR2 SYDVKM, per germline. Trimming removed 8 bases from V and 0 bases from J, with 7 bases in between. The length of the CDR3 is 12 residues.

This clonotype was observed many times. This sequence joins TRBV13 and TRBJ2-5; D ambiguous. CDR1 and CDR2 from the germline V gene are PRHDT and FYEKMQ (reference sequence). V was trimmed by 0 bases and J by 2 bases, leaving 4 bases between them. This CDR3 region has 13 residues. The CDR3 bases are TGTGCCAGCAGCTTAGGACAGCAAGAGACCCAGTACTTC. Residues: CASSLGQQETQYF.

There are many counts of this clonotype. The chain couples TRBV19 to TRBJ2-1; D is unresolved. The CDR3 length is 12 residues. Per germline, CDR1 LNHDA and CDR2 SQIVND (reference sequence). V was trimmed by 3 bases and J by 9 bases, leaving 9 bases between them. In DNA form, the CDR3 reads TGTGCCAGTAGTATCATCGGTAGTGAGCAGTTCTTC. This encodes CASSIIGSEQFF.

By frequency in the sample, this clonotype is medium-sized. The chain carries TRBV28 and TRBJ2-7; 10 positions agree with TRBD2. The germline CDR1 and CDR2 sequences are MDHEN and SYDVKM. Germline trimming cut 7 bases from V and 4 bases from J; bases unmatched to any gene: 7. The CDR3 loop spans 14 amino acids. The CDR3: CASNQLAGRYEQYF. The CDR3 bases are TGTGCCAGCAACCAACTAGCGGGAAGGTACGAGCAGTACTTC.

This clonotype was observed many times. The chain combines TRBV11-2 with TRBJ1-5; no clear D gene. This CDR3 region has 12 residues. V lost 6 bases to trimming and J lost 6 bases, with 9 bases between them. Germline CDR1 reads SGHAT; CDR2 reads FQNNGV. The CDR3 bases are TGTGCCAGCAGACAATTTCGTCAGCCCCAGCATTTT. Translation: CASRQFRQPQHF.

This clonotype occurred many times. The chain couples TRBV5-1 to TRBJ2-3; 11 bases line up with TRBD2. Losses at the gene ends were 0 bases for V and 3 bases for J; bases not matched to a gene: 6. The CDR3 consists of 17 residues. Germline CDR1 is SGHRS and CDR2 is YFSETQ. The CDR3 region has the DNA TGCGCCAGCAGCTTGGCAGCTAGCGGGAGGAGGACAGATACGCAGTATTTT. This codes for CASSLAASGRRTDTQYF. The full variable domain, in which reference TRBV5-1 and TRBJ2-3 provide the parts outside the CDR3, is KAGVTQTPRYLIKTRGQQVTLSCSPISGHRSVSWYQQTPGQGLQFLFEYFSETQRNKGNFPGRFSGRQFSNSRSEMNVSTLELGDSALYLCASSLAASGRRTDTQYFGPGTRLTVL.

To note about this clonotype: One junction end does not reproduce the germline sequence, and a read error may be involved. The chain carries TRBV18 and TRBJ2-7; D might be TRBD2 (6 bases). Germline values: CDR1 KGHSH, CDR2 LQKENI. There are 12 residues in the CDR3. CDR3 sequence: CASSPSSGERYF. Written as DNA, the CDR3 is TGTGCCAGCTCACCGTCTTCGGGAGAGCGGTACTTC.

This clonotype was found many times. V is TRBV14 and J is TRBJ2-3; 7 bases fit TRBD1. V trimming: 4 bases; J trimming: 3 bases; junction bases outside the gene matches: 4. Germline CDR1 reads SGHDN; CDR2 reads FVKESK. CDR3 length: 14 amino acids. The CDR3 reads CASSPGQRTDTQYF. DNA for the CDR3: TGTGCCAGCAGCCCGGGACAGCGAACAGATACGCAGTATTTT.

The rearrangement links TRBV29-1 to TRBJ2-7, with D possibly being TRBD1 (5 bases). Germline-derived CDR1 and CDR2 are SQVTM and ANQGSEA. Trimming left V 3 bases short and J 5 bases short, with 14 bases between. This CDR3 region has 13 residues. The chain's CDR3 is CSVDTQGGHEQYF. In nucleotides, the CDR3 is TGCAGCGTTGATACGCAGGGTGGGCACGAGCAGTACTTC.

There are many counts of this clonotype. CDR3 loop: CASARDPRRETQYF. CDR3 DNA sequence: TGTGCCAGCGCCAGGGACCCAAGACGAGAGACCCAGTACTTC. The chain recombines TRBV28 with TRBJ2-5; perhaps D is TRBD1 or TRBD2 (5 bases each). The V and J ends lost 8 bases and 4 bases respectively, with 17 bases between them. The CDR3 totals 14 residues. The germline gives CDR1 MDHEN, CDR2 SYDVKM.

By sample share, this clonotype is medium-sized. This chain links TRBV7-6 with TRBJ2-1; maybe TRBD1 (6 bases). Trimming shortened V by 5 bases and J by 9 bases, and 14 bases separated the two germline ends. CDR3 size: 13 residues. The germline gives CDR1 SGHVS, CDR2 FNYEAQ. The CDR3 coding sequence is TGTGCCAGCAGCACATCACAGGGCGCTGAGCAGTTCTTC. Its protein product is CASSTSQGAEQFF.

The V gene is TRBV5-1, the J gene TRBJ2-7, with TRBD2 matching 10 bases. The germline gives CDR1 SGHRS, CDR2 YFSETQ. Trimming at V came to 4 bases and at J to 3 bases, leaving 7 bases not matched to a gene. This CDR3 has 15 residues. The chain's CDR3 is CASSQLAGPNYEQYF. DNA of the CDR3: TGCGCCAGCAGCCAACTAGCGGGGCCCAACTACGAGCAGTACTTC.

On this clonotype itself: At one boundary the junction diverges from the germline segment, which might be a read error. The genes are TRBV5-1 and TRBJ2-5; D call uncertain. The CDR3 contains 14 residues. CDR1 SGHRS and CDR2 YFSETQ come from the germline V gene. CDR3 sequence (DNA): TGCGCCAGCAGCTTGGGGTCTAACCAAGAGACCCATTACTTC. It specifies CASSLGSNQETHYF. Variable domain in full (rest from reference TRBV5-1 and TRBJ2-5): KAGVTQTPRYLIKTRGQQVTLSCSPISGHRSVSWYQQTPGQGLQFLFEYFSETQRNKGNFPGRFSGRQFSNSRSEMNVSTLELGDSALYLCASSLGSNQETHYFGPGTRLLVL.

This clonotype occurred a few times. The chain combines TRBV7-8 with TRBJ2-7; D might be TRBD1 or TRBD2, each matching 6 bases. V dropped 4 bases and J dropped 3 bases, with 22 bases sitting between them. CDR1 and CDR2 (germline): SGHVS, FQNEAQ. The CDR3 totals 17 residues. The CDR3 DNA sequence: TGTGCCAGCAGCTACGACCCGCTGCGCGGGGACAACTACGAGCAGTACTTC. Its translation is CASSYDPLRGDNYEQYF. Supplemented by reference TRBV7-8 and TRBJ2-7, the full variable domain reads GAGVSQSPRYKVAKRGQDVALRCDPISGHVSLFWYQQALGQGPEFLTYFQNEAQLDKSGLPSDRFFAERPEGSVSTLKIQRTQQEDSAVYLCASSYDPLRGDNYEQYFGPGTRLTVT.

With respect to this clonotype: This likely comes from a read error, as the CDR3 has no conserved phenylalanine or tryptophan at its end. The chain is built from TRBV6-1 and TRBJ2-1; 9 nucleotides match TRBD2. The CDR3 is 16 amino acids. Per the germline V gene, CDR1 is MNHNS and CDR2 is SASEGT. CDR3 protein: CASLSASGISHNEQFL. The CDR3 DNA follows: TGTGCCAGCCTCTCGGCTAGCGGGATCTCCCACAATGAGCAGTTCCTC.

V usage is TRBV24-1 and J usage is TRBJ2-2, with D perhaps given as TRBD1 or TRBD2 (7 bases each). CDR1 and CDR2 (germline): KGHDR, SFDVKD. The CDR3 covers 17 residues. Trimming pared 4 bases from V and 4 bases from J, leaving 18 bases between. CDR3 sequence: CATSDPDTGEGTGELFF. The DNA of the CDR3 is TGTGCCACCAGTGACCCAGATACAGGGGAGGGCACCGGGGAGCTGTTTTTT.